This T cell receptor (beta chain) was recovered during a study of shared clonotypes between healthy human individuals. General observations from the study: Generally, estimated richness proved larger in naive subsets than it did in memory subsets. Large sequencing depth failed to make sorted-subset sequencing complete, rarefaction showed.

Details on this clone: Its cognate antigen is unknown.

All of the donors resided in Nashville, Tennessee, and each was a Caucasian adult. Some 30,000 T cell genomes (roughly 0.2 ug DNA) went into each sorted-subset replicate. Clones were read by immunoSEQ multiplex PCR, and TCRdb kept only the in-frame ones, dropping some. The repertoire has hundreds of thousands of clones, under 80% of them found once; the top ten carry approximately 1.8%. Sequencing was done on a sample of memory CD4+ T cells sorted from blood. Subset described: CD45RA-negative fraction. The TCR comes from a woman aged 25 to 39 in good health.

The DNA for the CDR3 is TGTGCCAGCAGCTTGTCCAAGGGACTAGTGATTACCGAGCAGTACTTC. It yields the protein CASSLSKGLVITEQYF. The chain uses TRBV5-4 and TRBJ2-7; TRBD2 aligns across 8 bases. The CDR3 has 16 residues. Trimming cost V 1 base and J 6 bases; bases outside gene matches: 12. Germline assignment: CDR1 SGHNT and CDR2 YYREEE (reference sequence).